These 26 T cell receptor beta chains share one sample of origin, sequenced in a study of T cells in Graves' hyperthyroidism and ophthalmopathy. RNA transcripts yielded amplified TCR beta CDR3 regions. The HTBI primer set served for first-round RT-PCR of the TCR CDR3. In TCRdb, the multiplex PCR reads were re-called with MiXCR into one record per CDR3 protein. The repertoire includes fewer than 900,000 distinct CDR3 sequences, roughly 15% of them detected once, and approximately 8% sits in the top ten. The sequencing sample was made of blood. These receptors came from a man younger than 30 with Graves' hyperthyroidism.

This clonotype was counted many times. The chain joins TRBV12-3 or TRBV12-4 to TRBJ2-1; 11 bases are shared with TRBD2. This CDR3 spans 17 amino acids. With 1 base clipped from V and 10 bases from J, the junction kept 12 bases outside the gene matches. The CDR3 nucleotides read TGTGCCAGCAGTTTAGAGGGAGGGCTAGCGGGAGGAAAGGAGCAGTTCTTC. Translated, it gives CASSLEGGLAGGKEQFF.

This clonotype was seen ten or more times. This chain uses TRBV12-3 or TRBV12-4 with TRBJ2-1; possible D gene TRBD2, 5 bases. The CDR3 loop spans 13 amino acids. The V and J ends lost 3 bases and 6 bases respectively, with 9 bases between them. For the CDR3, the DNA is TGTGCCAGCAGTTTTACTAGGAGCAATGAGCAGTTCTTC. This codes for CASSFTRSNEQFF.

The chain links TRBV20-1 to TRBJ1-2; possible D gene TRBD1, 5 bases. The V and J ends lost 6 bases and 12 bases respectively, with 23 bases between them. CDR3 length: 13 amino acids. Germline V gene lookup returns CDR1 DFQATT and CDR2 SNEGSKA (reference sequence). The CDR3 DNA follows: TGCAGTGCCACTCCTCGCGGGACGGTTGACGACACCTTC. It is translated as CSATPRGTVDDTF.

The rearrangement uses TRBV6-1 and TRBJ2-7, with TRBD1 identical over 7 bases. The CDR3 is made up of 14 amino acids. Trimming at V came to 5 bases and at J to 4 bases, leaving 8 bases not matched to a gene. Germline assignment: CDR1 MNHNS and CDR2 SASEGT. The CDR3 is CASSRTGATYEQYF. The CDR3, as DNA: TGTGCCAGCAGTCGGACAGGAGCTACTTACGAGCAGTACTTC.

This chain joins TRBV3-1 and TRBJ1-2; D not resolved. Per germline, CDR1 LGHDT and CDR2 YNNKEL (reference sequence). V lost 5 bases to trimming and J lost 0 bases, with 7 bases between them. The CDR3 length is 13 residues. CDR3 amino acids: CASSITANYGYTF. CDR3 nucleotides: TGTGCCAGCAGCATAACAGCTAACTATGGCTACACCTTC.

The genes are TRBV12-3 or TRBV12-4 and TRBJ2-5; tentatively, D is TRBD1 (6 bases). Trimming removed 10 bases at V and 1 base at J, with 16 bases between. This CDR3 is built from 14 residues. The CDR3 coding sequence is TGTGCCACGCAGGGGCGCGGCTCCCAAGAGACCCAGTACTTC. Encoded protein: CATQGRGSQETQYF.

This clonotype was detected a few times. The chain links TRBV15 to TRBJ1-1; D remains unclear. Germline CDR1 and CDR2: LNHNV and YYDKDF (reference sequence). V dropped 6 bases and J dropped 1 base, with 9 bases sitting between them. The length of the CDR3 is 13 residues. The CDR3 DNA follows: TGTGCCACCAGGGGCCAACGGAACACTGAAGCTTTCTTT. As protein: CATRGQRNTEAFF.

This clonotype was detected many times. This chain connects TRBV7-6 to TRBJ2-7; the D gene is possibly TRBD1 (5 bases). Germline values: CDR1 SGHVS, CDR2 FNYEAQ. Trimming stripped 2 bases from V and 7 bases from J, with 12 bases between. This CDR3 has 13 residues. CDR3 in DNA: TGTGCCAGCAGCTTACACTGGGGCCAAGAGCAGTACTTC. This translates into CASSLHWGQEQYF.

This CDR3 is CSATLQGSYNEQFF. CDR3 DNA sequence: TGCAGTGCCACACTACAGGGCTCCTACAATGAGCAGTTCTTC. J is TRBJ2-1 and V is TRBV20-1; perhaps TRBD1 as D (6 bases). CDR1 and CDR2 from the germline V gene are DFQATT and SNEGSKA (reference sequence). V shed 6 bases and J shed 0 bases, with 12 bases lying between them. CDR3 length: 14 amino acids.

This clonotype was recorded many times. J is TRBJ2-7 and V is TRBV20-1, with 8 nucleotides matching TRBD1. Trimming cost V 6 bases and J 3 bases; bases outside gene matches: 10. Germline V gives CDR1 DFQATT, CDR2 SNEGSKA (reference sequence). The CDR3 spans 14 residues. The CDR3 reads CSANTGGGFYEQYF. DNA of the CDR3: TGCAGTGCAAACACAGGGGGTGGATTCTACGAGCAGTACTTC.

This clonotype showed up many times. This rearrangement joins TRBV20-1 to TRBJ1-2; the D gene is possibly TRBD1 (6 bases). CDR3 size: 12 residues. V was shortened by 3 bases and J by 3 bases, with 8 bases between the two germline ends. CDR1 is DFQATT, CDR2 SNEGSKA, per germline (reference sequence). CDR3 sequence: CSASGTYYGYTF. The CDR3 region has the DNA TGCAGTGCTAGTGGGACATACTATGGCTACACCTTC.

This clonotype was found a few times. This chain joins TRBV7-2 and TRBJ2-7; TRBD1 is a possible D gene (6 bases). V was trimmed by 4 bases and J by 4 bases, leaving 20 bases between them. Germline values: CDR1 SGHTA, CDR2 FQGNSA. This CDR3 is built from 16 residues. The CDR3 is CASSSDRLRTGYEQYF. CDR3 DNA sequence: TGTGCCAGCAGCTCGGACAGACTCAGGACCGGTTACGAGCAGTACTTC.

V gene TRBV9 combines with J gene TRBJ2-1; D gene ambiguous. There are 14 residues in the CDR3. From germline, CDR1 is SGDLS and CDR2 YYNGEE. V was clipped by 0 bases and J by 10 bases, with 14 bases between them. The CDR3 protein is CASSVGDGIIEQFF. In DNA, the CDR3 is TGTGCCAGCAGCGTAGGAGATGGAATTATCGAGCAGTTCTTC.

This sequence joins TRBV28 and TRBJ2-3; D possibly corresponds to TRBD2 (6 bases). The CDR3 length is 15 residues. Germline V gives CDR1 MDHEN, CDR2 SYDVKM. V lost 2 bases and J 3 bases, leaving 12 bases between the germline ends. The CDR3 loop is CASSLGGWGTDTQYF. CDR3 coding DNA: TGTGCCAGCAGTTTAGGGGGGTGGGGTACAGATACGCAGTATTTT.

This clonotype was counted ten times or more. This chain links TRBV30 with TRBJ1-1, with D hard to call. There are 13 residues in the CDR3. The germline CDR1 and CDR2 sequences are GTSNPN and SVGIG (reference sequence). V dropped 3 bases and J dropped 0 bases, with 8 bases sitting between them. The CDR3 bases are TGTGCCTGGAGGATCGACCTGAACACTGAAGCTTTCTTT. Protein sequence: CAWRIDLNTEAFF.

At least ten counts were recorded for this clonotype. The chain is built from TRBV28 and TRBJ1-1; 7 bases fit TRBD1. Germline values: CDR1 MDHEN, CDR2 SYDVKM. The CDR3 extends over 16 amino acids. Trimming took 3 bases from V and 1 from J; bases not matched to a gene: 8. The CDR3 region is CASSFRGQQTNTEAFF. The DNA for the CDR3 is TGTGCCAGCAGTTTTCGGGGACAGCAAACGAACACTGAAGCTTTCTTT.

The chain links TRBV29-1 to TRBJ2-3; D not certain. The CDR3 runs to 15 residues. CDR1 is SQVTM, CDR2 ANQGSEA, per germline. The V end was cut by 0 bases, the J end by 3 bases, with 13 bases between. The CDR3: CSVEDRRESTDTQYF. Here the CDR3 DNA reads TGCAGCGTTGAAGATAGGCGCGAATCAACAGATACGCAGTATTTT.

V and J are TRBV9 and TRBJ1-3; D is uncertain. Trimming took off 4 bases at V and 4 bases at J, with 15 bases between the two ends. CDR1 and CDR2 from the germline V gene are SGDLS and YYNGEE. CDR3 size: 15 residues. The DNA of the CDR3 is TGTGCCAGCAGCCCAGAGACCCGGAGGGGAAACACCATATATTTT. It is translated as CASSPETRRGNTIYF.

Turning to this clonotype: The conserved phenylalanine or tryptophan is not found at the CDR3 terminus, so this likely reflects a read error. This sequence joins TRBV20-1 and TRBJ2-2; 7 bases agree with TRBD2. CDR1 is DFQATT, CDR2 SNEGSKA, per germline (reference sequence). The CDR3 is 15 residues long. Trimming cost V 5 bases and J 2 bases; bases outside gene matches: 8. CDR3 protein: CSAFLRGRNTGELFL. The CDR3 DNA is TGCAGTGCTTTCTTACGCGGGAGAAACACCGGGGAGCTGTTTCTT.

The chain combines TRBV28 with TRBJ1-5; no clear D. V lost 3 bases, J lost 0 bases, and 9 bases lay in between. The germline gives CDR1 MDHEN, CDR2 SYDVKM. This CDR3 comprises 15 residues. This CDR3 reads CASSFYGYSNQPQHF. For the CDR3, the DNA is TGTGCCAGCAGTTTCTACGGTTATAGCAATCAGCCCCAGCATTTT.

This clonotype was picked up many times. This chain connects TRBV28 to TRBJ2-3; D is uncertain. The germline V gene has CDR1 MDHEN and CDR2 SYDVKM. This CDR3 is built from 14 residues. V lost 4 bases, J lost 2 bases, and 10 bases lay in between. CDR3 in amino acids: CASSWFWDTDTQYF. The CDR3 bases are TGTGCCAGCAGTTGGTTTTGGGACACAGATACGCAGTATTTT.

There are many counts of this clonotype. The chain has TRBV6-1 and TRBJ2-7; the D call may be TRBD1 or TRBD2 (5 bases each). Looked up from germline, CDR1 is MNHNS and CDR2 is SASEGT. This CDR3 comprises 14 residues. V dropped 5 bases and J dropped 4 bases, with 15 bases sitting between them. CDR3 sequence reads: CASSIGTGIYEQYF. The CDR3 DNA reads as TGTGCCAGCAGTATAGGGACCGGGATTTACGAGCAGTACTTC.

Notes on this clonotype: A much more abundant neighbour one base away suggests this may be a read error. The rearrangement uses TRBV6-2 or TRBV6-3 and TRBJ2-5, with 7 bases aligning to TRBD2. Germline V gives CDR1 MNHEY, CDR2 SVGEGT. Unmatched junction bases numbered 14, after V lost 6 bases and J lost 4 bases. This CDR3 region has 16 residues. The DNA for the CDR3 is TGTGCCAGCAGCCCGCGGTACGGGAGGCTACGAGAGACCCAGTACTTC. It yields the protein CASSPRYGRLRETQYF.

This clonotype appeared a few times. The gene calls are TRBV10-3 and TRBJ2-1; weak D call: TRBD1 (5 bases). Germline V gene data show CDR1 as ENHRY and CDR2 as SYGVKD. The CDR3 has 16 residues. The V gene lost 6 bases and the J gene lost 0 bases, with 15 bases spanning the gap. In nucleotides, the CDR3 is TGTGCCATCAGGATAGGGGTTAATTTCTCCTACAATGAGCAGTTCTTC. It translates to CAIRIGVNFSYNEQFF.

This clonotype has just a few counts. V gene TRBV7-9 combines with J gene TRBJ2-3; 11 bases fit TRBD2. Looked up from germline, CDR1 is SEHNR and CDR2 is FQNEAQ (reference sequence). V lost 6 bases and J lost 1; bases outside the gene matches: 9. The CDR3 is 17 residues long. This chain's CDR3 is CASSPPLAGGRTDTQYF. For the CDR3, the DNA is TGTGCCAGCAGTCCCCCTCTAGCGGGAGGACGCACAGATACGCAGTATTTT.

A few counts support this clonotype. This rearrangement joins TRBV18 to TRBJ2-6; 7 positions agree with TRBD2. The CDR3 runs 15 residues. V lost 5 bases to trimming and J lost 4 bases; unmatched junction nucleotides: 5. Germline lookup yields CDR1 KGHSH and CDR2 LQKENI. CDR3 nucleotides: TGTGCCAGCTCATCGGGGGGTGTCGGGGCCAACGTCCTGACTTTC. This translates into CASSSGGVGANVLTF.